A selection of T cell receptor beta chains follows, all from one sample in a study of T cell changes during pregnancy in multiple sclerosis. The method was immunoSEQ multiplex PCR; TCRdb's version includes in-frame clones alone and lacks a portion of them. The data contain 50,000 to 65,000 clones, almost 97% of them seen just once; the ten biggest clones take up 2% to 3%. The sequenced sample was CD8+ T cells from peripheral blood mononuclear cells, obtained after pregnancy. These TCRs come from a female donor with multiple sclerosis, enrolled in a pregnancy study. Both conserved end residues are part of each CDR3. D genes are given only for firm matches.

len	v_gene	d_gene	j_gene	CDR3nt	CDR3aa
15	TRBV28	TRBD1	TRBJ2-3	TGTGCCAGCAGTTTCGACAGGGGAGGCACAGATACGCAGTATTTT	CASSFDRGGTDTQYF
12	TRBV11-3	NA	TRBJ2-1	TGTGCCAGCAGCTTCGGAGGGACGGAGCAGTTCTTC	CASSFGGTEQFF
13	TRBV4-1	NA	TRBJ2-7	TGCGCCAGCAGCCAAGATAGACAAAACGAGCAGTACTTC	CASSQDRQNEQYF
15	TRBV7-6	TRBD1	TRBJ2-1	TGTGCCAGCAGCTTAGTGGGACAGGAGTACAATGAGCAGTTCTTC	CASSLVGQEYNEQFF
15	TRBV7-8	NA	TRBJ1-5	TGTGCCAGCAGCCCCCTTCGAGGGTTTGGAGAGCCCCAGCATTTT	CASSPLRGFGEPQHF
15	TRBV6-4	NA	TRBJ1-4	TGTGCCAGACGCCCTCGGAGCCGCCTTAATGAAAAACTGTTTTTT	CARRPRSRLNEKLFF
15	TRBV10-3	TRBD1	TRBJ2-7	TGTGCCATCAGGGGGTTGGGGACAGGGGGCTACGAGCAGTACTTC	CAIRGLGTGGYEQYF
12	TRBV7-9	NA	TRBJ2-7	TGTGCCAGCAGCTTAACCAGCTACGAGCAGTACTTC	CASSLTSYEQYF
14	TRBV30	TRBD2	TRBJ2-1	TGTGCCTGGAGTCCGGGCGGGAGGGGTACTGAGCAGTTCTTC	CAWSPGGRGTEQFF
15	TRBV5-1	NA	TRBJ2-5	TGCGCCAGCAGCTTGACGCCAGGGAAATCGGAGACCCAGTACTTC	CASSLTPGKSETQYF
12	TRBV2	TRBD2	TRBJ2-7	TGTGCCAGCAGGTGGGGGGGGTACGAGCAGTACTTC	CASRWGGYEQYF
12	TRBV29-1	NA	TRBJ2-1	TGCAGCGTTTCGACAGCCTACAATGAGCAGTTCTTC	CSVSTAYNEQFF
13	TRBV9	NA	TRBJ2-1	TGTGCCAGCAGCGGGACTGGATACAATGAGCAGTTCTTC	CASSGTGYNEQFF
17	TRBV28	NA	TRBJ2-5	TGTGCCAGCAGTTTGGTTGGCGGCGGAACAAACCAAGAGACCCAGTACTTC	CASSLVGGGTNQETQYF
14	TRBV7-9	NA	TRBJ2-7	TGTGCCAGCACCAAAGGGGGTACGACCTACGAGCAGTACTTC	CASTKGGTTYEQYF